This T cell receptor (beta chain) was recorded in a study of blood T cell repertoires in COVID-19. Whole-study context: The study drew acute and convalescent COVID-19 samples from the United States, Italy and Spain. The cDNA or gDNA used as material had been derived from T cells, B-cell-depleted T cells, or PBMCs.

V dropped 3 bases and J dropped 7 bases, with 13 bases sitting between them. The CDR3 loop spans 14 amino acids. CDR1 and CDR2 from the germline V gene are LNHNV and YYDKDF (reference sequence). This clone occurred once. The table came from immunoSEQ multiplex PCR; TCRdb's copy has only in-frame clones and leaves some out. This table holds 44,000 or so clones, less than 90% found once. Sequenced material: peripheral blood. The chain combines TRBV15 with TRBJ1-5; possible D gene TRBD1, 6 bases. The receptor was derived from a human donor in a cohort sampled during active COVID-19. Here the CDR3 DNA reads TGTGCCACCAGCAGTCACAGGGTCAAACAGCCCCAGCATTTT. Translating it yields CATSSHRVKQPQHF.